These 23 T cell receptor beta chains came from one sample sequenced in a study of cytomegalovirus exposure and HLA in healthy donors. The PCR had 60 Vbeta and 13 Jbeta primers. The protocol was immunoSEQ multiplex PCR, while the TCRdb copy is restricted to in-frame clones and leaves out a portion. The sample has 150,000 to 200,000 clones; around four fifths are singletons. Material for sequencing was PBMCs. The receptors were gathered from a woman between 18 and 30 years old in good health and CMV-seronegative.

This chain joins TRBV7-9 and TRBJ1-1; D not certain. The germline CDR1 and CDR2 sequences are SEHNR and FQNEAQ (reference sequence). This CDR3 has 14 amino acids. V was clipped by 3 bases and J by 0 bases, with 8 bases between them. CDR3 loop: CASSFPSLNTEAFF. Here the CDR3 DNA reads TGTGCCAGCAGCTTCCCTTCCCTGAACACTGAAGCTTTCTTT.

In its sample, this clone was seen a few times. The chain combines TRBV7-6 with TRBJ2-2; TRBD2 matches 9 bases. The V segment lost 1 base and the J segment 1 base; nucleotides outside the gene matches: 7. Per germline, CDR1 SGHVS and CDR2 FNYEAQ. This CDR3 has 18 amino acids. Written as DNA, the CDR3 is TGTGCCAGCAGCTTAGTGTCTAGCGGGATTAAGAACACCGGGGAGCTGTTTTTT. Its translation: CASSLVSSGIKNTGELFF.

The V and J genes are TRBV6-8 and TRBJ2-7, with D maybe TRBD2 (6 bases). This CDR3 spans 16 amino acids. Germline CDR1 is MNHGY and CDR2 is SAAAGT. V lost 6 bases and J lost 2, with 20 bases in between. CDR3 DNA sequence: TGTGCCAGCAGCCCCCTCTTAACGGCGGGGACCTACGAGCAGTACTTC. Amino acids: CASSPLLTAGTYEQYF.

This chain connects TRBV7-6 to TRBJ1-5; perhaps TRBD1 as D (6 bases). Trimming removed 1 base at V and 3 bases at J, with 16 bases between. Germline values: CDR1 SGHVS, CDR2 FNYEAQ. The CDR3 has 17 residues. The CDR3 sequence: CASSLEFGQGHNQPQHF. CDR3 nucleotides: TGTGCCAGCAGCTTAGAGTTCGGGCAGGGGCACAATCAGCCCCAGCATTTT.

This rearrangement joins TRBV6-5 to TRBJ2-1, with D possibly TRBD1 on 5 matching bases. The CDR3 consists of 13 residues. CDR1 is MNHEY, CDR2 SVGAGI, per germline. The ends were cut back, 1 base at V and 4 bases at J, with 5 bases in the middle. CDR3 loop: CASSYYRYNEQFF. The CDR3, as DNA: TGTGCCAGCAGTTACTACAGGTACAATGAGCAGTTCTTC.

This rearrangement joins TRBV7-9 to TRBJ2-1; no clear D. CDR1 SEHNR and CDR2 FQNEAQ come from the germline V gene (reference sequence). Trimming cost V 5 bases and J 6 bases, with 2 bases left between them. The length of the CDR3 is 10 residues. The CDR3 nucleotides are TGTGCCAGCAGCCGCAATGAGCAGTTCTTC. It specifies CASSRNEQFF.

This clone appeared once. The V and J genes are TRBV5-1 and TRBJ2-2, with TRBD2 matching over 9 bases. The V and J ends lost 3 bases and 5 bases, in that order; junction bases with no gene match: 11. In germline, CDR1 is SGHRS, CDR2 YFSETQ. The CDR3 has 17 amino acids. Written as DNA, the CDR3 is TGCGCCAGCAGCTATTCCGGCCCTAGCGGGAATACCGGGGAGCTGTTTTTT. Protein sequence: CASSYSGPSGNTGELFF.

V usage is TRBV28 and J usage is TRBJ2-3; tentative D call: TRBD1 (6 bases). V was pared by 4 bases and J by 2 bases, with 10 bases between. The CDR3 covers 14 residues. Germline-derived CDR1 and CDR2 are MDHEN and SYDVKM. CDR3 sequence: CASSSGTPTDTQYF. In DNA, the CDR3 is TGTGCCAGCAGTTCCGGGACACCCACAGATACGCAGTATTTT.

This chain joins TRBV30 and TRBJ2-2; D gene ambiguous. Germline CDR1 and CDR2: GTSNPN and SVGIG (reference sequence). The V and J ends lost 4 bases and 6 bases respectively, with 15 bases between them. This CDR3 has 14 amino acids. The CDR3 nucleotides read TGTGCCTGGACGTGGAGTGGTAGCCCCGGGGAGCTGTTTTTT. Protein product: CAWTWSGSPGELFF.

The rearrangement links TRBV7-3 to TRBJ2-1; 7 positions match TRBD2. The length of the CDR3 is 15 residues. The germline gives CDR1 SGHTA, CDR2 FQGTGA. V lost 5 bases and J lost 5; bases outside the gene matches: 9. CDR3 sequence: CASSGTGRAHNEQFF. CDR3 DNA: TGTGCCAGCAGCGGGACTGGGAGGGCCCACAATGAGCAGTTCTTC. Full variable domain (missing parts from reference TRBV7-3 and TRBJ2-1): GAGVSQTPSNKVTEKGKYVELRCDPISGHTALYWYRQSLGQGPEFLIYFQGTGAADDSGLPNDRFFAVRPEGSVSTLKIQRTERGDSAVYLCASSGTGRAHNEQFFGPGTRLTVL.

The chain is built from TRBV7-9 and TRBJ1-5; TRBD1 might be the D (5 bases). This CDR3 has 12 amino acids. Germline V lookup: CDR1 SEHNR, CDR2 FQNEAQ (reference sequence). Trimming pared 5 bases from V and 4 bases from J, leaving 6 bases between. CDR3 protein: CASSGGNQPQHF. DNA for the CDR3: TGTGCCAGCAGCGGGGGGAATCAGCCCCAGCATTTT.

This sequence joins TRBV6-1 and TRBJ2-1; TRBD1 agrees at 7 bases. With 3 bases clipped from V and 4 bases from J, the junction kept 0 bases outside the gene matches. The CDR3 is 13 amino acids. Germline-derived CDR1 and CDR2 are MNHNS and SASEGT. CDR3 loop: CASSEGQYNEQFF. CDR3 in DNA: TGTGCCAGCAGTGAGGGACAGTACAATGAGCAGTTCTTC.

The chain joins TRBV5-1 to TRBJ1-1; D may be TRBD1 (6 bases). Trimming stripped 0 bases from V and 5 bases from J, with 14 bases between. CDR3 length: 15 amino acids. Germline V gene lookup returns CDR1 SGHRS and CDR2 YFSETQ. This chain's CDR3 is CASSLVNREGTEAFF. Here the CDR3 DNA reads TGCGCCAGCAGCTTGGTAAACAGGGAGGGAACTGAAGCTTTCTTT.

The chain employs TRBV27 and TRBJ1-4, with 8 bases matching TRBD1. Germline assignment: CDR1 MNHEY and CDR2 SMNVEV (reference sequence). This CDR3 contains 14 residues. The J segment lost 4 bases and the V segment lost 6 bases, leaving 4 bases of the junction unmatched. This CDR3 reads CASSPGQDNEKLFF. CDR3 sequence (DNA): TGTGCCAGCAGCCCGGGACAGGATAATGAAAAACTGTTTTTT. Full variable domain (outside the CDR3, taken from reference TRBV27 and TRBJ1-4): EAQVTQNPRYLITVTGKKLTVTCSQNMNHEYMSWYRQDPGLGLRQIYYSMNVEVTDKGDVPEGYKVSRKEKRNFPLILESPSPNQTSLYFCASSPGQDNEKLFFGSGTQLSVL.

V gene TRBV6-5 combines with J gene TRBJ2-3; tentative D call: TRBD2 (6 bases). Per germline, CDR1 MNHEY and CDR2 SVGAGI. Between the trimmed V and J ends, which lost 6 bases and 4 bases, there was a span of 17 bases. This CDR3 is 15 amino acids long. CDR3 nucleotides: TGTGCCAGCAGGCCGAGACTAGGGACGGCAGATACGCAGTATTTT. Translated: CASRPRLGTADTQYF.

The genes are TRBV2 and TRBJ1-4, with a weak D call TRBD1 (5 bases). The V and J ends lost 0 bases and 3 bases respectively, with 8 bases between them. CDR3 size: 15 residues. The V gene's germline CDR1 is SNHLY and CDR2 FYNNEI. CDR3 nucleotide sequence: TGTGCCAGCAGTGAAGCCGGGGGGGCTAATGAAAAACTGTTTTTT. Translation gives CASSEAGGANEKLFF.

This chain uses TRBV19 with TRBJ2-1; weak D call: TRBD1 (5 bases). Germline assignment: CDR1 LNHDA and CDR2 SQIVND (reference sequence). The CDR3 spans 17 residues. V lost 7 bases, J lost 0 bases, and 19 bases lay in between. The CDR3 DNA is TGTGCCAGTACCGCCCGTTGGGGCAGAAGCTCCTACAATGAGCAGTTCTTC. It encodes CASTARWGRSSYNEQFF.

V gene TRBV7-9 combines with J gene TRBJ1-2, with 7 positions matching TRBD1. Germline lookup yields CDR1 SEHNR and CDR2 FQNEAQ (reference sequence). The CDR3 runs to 13 residues. The V gene end was trimmed by 5 bases and the J gene end by 4 bases; junction bases not matched to a gene: 4. CDR3 amino acids: CASSLGQSYGYTF. CDR3 nucleotide sequence: TGTGCCAGCAGCCTGGGACAGAGCTATGGCTACACCTTC. The variable domain in full, completed from reference TRBV7-9 and TRBJ1-2, reads DTGVSQNPRHKITKRGQNVTFRCDPISEHNRLYWYRQTLGQGPEFLTYFQNEAQLEKSRLLSDRFSAERPKGSFSTLEIQRTEQGDSAMYLCASSLGQSYGYTFGSGTRLTVV.

The rearrangement uses TRBV18 and TRBJ1-2; D remains ambiguous. Trimming removed 3 bases from V and 4 bases from J, with 9 bases in between. This CDR3 is 13 amino acids long. Germline values: CDR1 KGHSH, CDR2 LQKENI. The CDR3 DNA is TGTGCCAGCTCACCCCCTTCGGGCTATGGCTACACCTTC. Amino acids: CASSPPSGYGYTF.

This clone came up a few times. V and J are TRBV21-1 and TRBJ2-2; TRBD2 is taken as the D call from the table, unchecked against the DNA. TRBV21-1 is labeled a pseudogene. The CDR3 has 17 residues. CDR3 residues: CASTPRPGTTNSWELFF. CDR3 sequence (DNA): TGTGCCAGCACTCCCCGGCCAGGGACTACAAACAGTTGGGAGCTGTTTTTT.

The chain employs TRBV28 and TRBJ2-1, with TRBD2 matching 7 bases. Trimming cost V 1 base and J 2 bases; bases outside gene matches: 2. The V gene's germline CDR1 is MDHEN and CDR2 SYDVKM. The CDR3 is 15 amino acids. In nucleotides, the CDR3 is TGTGCCAGCAGTTTATCGGGACTAACCTACAATGAGCAGTTCTTC. Protein product: CASSLSGLTYNEQFF.

The chain has TRBV18 and TRBJ1-4; TRBD1 might be the D (6 bases). Deletions cut 2 bases from V and 8 bases from J, with 6 bases between. Germline V gene lookup returns CDR1 KGHSH and CDR2 LQKENI. This CDR3 is built from 12 residues. DNA for the CDR3: TGTGCCAGCTCACCAGACAGGGAAAAACTGTTTTTT. Its protein product is CASSPDREKLFF.

The V and J genes are TRBV6-6 and TRBJ2-7, with 7 positions matching TRBD2. Germline V gene data show CDR1 as MNHNY and CDR2 as SVGAGI (reference sequence). With 0 bases clipped from V and 3 bases from J, the junction kept 8 bases outside the gene matches. The CDR3 sequence is 16 residues long. As DNA, the CDR3 is TGTGCCAGCAGTTACTCCCTGGCGGGAGAAAACTACGAGCAGTACTTC. Residues: CASSYSLAGENYEQYF.